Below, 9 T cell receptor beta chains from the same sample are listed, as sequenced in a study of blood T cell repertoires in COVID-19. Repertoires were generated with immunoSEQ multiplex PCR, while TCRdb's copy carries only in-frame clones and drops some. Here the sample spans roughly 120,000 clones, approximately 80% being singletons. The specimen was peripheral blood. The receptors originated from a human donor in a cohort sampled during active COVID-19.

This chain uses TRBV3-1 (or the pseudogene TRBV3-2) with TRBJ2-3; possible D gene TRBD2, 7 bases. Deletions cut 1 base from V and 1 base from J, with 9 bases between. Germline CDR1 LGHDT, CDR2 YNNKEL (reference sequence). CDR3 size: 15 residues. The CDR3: CASSQAGGGTDTQYF. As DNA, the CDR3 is TGTGCCAGCAGCCAAGCGGGGGGCGGCACAGATACGCAGTATTTT.

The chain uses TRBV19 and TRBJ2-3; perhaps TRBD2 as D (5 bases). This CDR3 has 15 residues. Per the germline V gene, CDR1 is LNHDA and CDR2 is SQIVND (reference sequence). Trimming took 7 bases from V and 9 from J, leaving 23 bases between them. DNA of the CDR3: TGTGCCAGTACTAATCCCTCTATCCAAACGGGAACGCAGTATTTT. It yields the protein CASTNPSIQTGTQYF.

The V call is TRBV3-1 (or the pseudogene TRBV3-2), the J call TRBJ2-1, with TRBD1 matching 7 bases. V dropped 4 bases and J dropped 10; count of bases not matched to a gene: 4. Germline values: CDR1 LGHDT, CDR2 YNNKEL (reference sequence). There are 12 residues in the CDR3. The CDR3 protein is CASSRQGNEQFF. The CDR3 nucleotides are TGTGCCAGCAGCCGACAGGGTAACGAGCAGTTCTTC.

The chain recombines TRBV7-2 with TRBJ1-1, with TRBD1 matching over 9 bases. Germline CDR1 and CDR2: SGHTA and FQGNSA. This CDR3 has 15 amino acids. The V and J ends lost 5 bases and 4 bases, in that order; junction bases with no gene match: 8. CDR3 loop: CASSPDRGTATEAFF. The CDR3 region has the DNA TGTGCCAGCAGCCCCGACAGGGGGACGGCCACTGAAGCTTTCTTT. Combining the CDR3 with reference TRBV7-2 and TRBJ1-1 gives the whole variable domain GAGVSQSPSNKVTEKGKDVELRCDPISGHTALYWYRQSLGQGLEFLIYFQGNSAPDKSGLPSDRFSAERTGGSVSTLTIQRTQQEDSAVYLCASSPDRGTATEAFFGQGTRLTVV.

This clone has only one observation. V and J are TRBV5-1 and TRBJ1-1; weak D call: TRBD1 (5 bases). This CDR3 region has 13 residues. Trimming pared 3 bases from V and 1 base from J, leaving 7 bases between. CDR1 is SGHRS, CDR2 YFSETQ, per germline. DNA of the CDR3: TGCGCCAGCAGCTCCACAGGGAACACTGAAGCTTTCTTT. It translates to CASSSTGNTEAFF.

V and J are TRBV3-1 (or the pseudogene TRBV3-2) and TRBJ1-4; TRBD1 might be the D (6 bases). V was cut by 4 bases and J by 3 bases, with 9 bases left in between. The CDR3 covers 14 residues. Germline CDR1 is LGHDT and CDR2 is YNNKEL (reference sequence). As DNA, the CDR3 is TGTGCCAGCAGCCGGACAGAACCTAATGAAAAACTGTTTTTT. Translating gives CASSRTEPNEKLFF.

The CDR3: CASRASGGPYNEQFF. The CDR3 bases are TGTGCCAGCAGGGCTAGCGGGGGACCCTACAATGAGCAGTTCTTC. V and J are TRBV2 and TRBJ2-1; 10 bases are shared with TRBD2. CDR3 length: 15 amino acids. The trim removed 6 bases at V and 2 bases at J, leaving 4 bases unmatched. Germline V CDR1 and CDR2: SNHLY, FYNNEI.

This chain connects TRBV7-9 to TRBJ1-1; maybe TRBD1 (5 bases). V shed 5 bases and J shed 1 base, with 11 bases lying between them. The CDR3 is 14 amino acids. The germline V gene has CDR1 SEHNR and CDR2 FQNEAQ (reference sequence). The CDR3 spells CASSKQDWNTEAFF. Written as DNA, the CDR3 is TGTGCCAGCAGCAAACAGGATTGGAACACTGAAGCTTTCTTT.

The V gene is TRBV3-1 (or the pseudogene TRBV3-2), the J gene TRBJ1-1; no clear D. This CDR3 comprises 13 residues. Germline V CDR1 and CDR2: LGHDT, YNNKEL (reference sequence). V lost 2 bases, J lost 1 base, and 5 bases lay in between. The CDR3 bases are TGTGCCAGCAGCCAAAGAGAGAACACTGAAGCTTTCTTT. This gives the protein CASSQRENTEAFF.